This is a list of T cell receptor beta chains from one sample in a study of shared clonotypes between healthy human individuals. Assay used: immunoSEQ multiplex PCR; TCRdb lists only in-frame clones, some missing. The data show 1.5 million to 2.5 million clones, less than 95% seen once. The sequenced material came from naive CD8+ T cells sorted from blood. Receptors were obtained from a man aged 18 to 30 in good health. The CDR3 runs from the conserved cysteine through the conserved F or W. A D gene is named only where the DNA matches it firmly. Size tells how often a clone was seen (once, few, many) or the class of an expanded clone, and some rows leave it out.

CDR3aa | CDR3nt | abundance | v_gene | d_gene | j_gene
CASGTGGDTGELFF | TGTGCCAGCGGTACAGGGGGGGACACCGGGGAGCTGTTTTTT | once | TRBV9 | NA | TRBJ2-2
CASSQDSGSHYGYTF | TGCGCCAGCAGCCAAGATTCAGGCAGCCACTATGGCTACACCTTC | NA | TRBV4-3 | NA | TRBJ1-2
CASSATRPDTQYF | TGCGCCAGCAGCGCGACTAGACCAGATACGCAGTATTTT | NA | TRBV5-1 | NA | TRBJ2-3
CASQGQINTGELFF | TGTGCCAGCCAAGGACAGATTAACACCGGGGAGCTGTTTTTT | NA | TRBV27 | NA | TRBJ2-2
CASSLAAGGPPEQYF | TGTGCCAGCAGCTTAGCGGCGGGAGGGCCTCCCGAGCAGTACTTC | NA | TRBV13 | TRBD2 | TRBJ2-7
CASSLRLAGNYEQYF | TGTGCCAGCAGTTTACGACTAGCGGGAAACTACGAGCAGTACTTC | NA | TRBV27 | TRBD2 | TRBJ2-7
CASSFQPTGITYEQYF | TGTGCCAGCAGTTTCCAACCGACAGGGATCACCTACGAGCAGTACTTC | once | TRBV27 | TRBD1 | TRBJ2-7
CASSLMGASYEQYF | TGCGCCAGCAGCTTGATGGGGGCCTCTTACGAGCAGTACTTC | NA | TRBV5-1 | NA | TRBJ2-7
CASSVGVGDYGYTF | TGTGCCAGCAGCGTAGGGGTGGGGGACTATGGCTACACCTTC | once | TRBV9 | NA | TRBJ1-2
CASSTPGEAFF | TGTGCCAGCAGCACCCCGGGTGAAGCTTTCTTT | NA | TRBV9 | NA | TRBJ1-1
CASSQDGEDYGYTF | TGTGCCAGCAGCCAAGACGGCGAGGACTATGGCTACACCTTC | NA | TRBV4-2 | NA | TRBJ1-2
CASSRNAGEDQPQHF | TGTGCCAGCAGCAGAAACGCAGGGGAGGATCAGCCCCAGCATTTT | NA | TRBV11-2 | NA | TRBJ1-5
CAIPNGGPPTSGVHEQYF | TGTGCCATTCCAAACGGGGGCCCACCTACTAGCGGGGTCCACGAGCAGTACTTC | NA | TRBV25-1 | TRBD2 | TRBJ2-7
CASSLVVFQGASTEAFF | TGCGCCAGCAGCCTAGTGGTGTTCCAGGGGGCGAGCACTGAAGCTTTCTTT | NA | TRBV4-1 | TRBD1 | TRBJ1-1
CSVDWGVGNTIYF | TGCAGCGTTGACTGGGGGGTTGGAAACACCATATATTTT | NA | TRBV29-1 | NA | TRBJ1-3
CASSITGQAWLVTNEKLFF | TGTGCCAGTAGTATAACGGGACAGGCTTGGCTAGTGACTAATGAAAAACTGTTTTTT | NA | TRBV19 | TRBD1 | TRBJ1-4
CASSLLAPRDTQYF | TGTGCCAGCAGCTTACTAGCTCCGCGAGATACGCAGTATTTT | once | TRBV5-6 | NA | TRBJ2-3
CASRHLGDEETQYF | TGTGCCAGCCGCCACCTAGGGGACGAAGAGACCCAGTACTTC | NA | TRBV6-6 | NA | TRBJ2-5
CAISESGAVDTQYF | TGTGCCATCAGTGAGTCGGGAGCTGTAGATACGCAGTATTTT | NA | TRBV10-3 | NA | TRBJ2-3
CASSLARNTDTQYF | TGTGCCAGCAGCTTAGCTAGGAACACAGATACGCAGTATTTT | NA | TRBV7-6 | NA | TRBJ2-3
CASSAASDRAEAFF | TGTGCCAGCAGCGCCGCCTCGGACAGAGCTGAAGCTTTCTTT | NA | TRBV9 | NA | TRBJ1-1
CASRHGREVNTEAFF | TGTGCCAGCAGACACGGACGGGAGGTGAACACTGAAGCTTTCTTT | NA | TRBV6-1 | NA | TRBJ1-1
CASSAPTGVTEAFF | TGTGCCAGCAGCGCCCCAACAGGAGTCACTGAAGCTTTCTTT | few | TRBV7-9 | NA | TRBJ1-1
CASSLYGEKLFF | TGCGCCAGCAGCTTGTACGGTGAAAAACTGTTTTTT | NA | TRBV5-1 | NA | TRBJ1-4
CASSVDGLQTYEQYF | TGTGCCAGCAGCGTAGACGGGCTGCAGACCTACGAGCAGTACTTC | NA | TRBV9 | NA | TRBJ2-7
CASSDTRVPVGNTIYF | TGTGCCAGCAGTGACACTCGTGTACCCGTAGGAAACACCATATATTTT | once | TRBV6-4 | NA | TRBJ1-3
CASSLDFQEGGQPQHF | TGTGCCAGCAGCTTAGATTTCCAAGAGGGGGGTCAGCCCCAGCATTTT | NA | TRBV11-3 | NA | TRBJ1-5
CASSWGLAGGTTYEQYF | TGCGCCAGCAGCTGGGGACTAGCGGGAGGAACTACCTACGAGCAGTACTTC | NA | TRBV5-1 | TRBD2 | TRBJ2-7
CASSYAGTIQETQYF | TGTGCCAGCAGTTACGCCGGGACAATCCAAGAGACCCAGTACTTC | once | TRBV6-5 | NA | TRBJ2-5
CASSLAHNEQFF | TGTGCCAGCAGCTTAGCTCACAATGAGCAGTTCTTC | NA | TRBV11-1 | NA | TRBJ2-1
CASSPQIAGPLSTDTQYF | TGTGCCAGCAGCCCTCAAATAGCGGGACCGCTTAGCACAGATACGCAGTATTTT | once | TRBV11-2 | TRBD2 | TRBJ2-3
CASSLMSANEKLFF | TGTGCCAGCAGTTTAATGTCAGCTAATGAAAAACTGTTTTTT | NA | TRBV27 | NA | TRBJ1-4
CAISELRDRSSYEQYF | TGTGCCATCAGTGAGCTTAGGGACAGGAGCTCCTACGAGCAGTACTTC | NA | TRBV10-3 | TRBD1 | TRBJ2-7
CASSSSWREGVNTEAFF | TGTGCCAGCAGCTCCAGTTGGCGGGAGGGGGTGAACACTGAAGCTTTCTTT | NA | TRBV28 | NA | TRBJ1-1
CASSLAGHANTGELFF | TGTGCCAGCAGCTTGGCTGGACACGCGAACACCGGGGAGCTGTTTTTT | NA | TRBV5-6 | NA | TRBJ2-2
CASSGLPGNEQFF | TGCGCCAGCAGTGGATTGCCGGGGAATGAGCAGTTCTTC | NA | TRBV10-1 | NA | TRBJ2-1
CASSFRDRGKKQFF | TGTGCCAGCAGCTTCCGGGACAGGGGAAAAAAGCAGTTCTTC | NA | TRBV7-9 | TRBD1 | TRBJ2-1
CAIKTGIIRFGGYTF | TGTGCCATCAAGACAGGGATTATTCGGTTTGGCGGCTACACCTTC | NA | TRBV6-4 | TRBD1 | TRBJ1-2
CASSFGTGGKDEQFF | TGTGCCAGCAGCTTTGGGACAGGGGGCAAGGATGAGCAGTTCTTC | NA | TRBV5-8 | TRBD1 | TRBJ2-1
CASSFRTGYEQYF | TGTGCCAGCAGTTTCCGGACAGGCTACGAGCAGTACTTC | NA | TRBV6-5 | TRBD1 | TRBJ2-7
CAWSWGQEGNTEAFF | TGTGCCTGGAGTTGGGGTCAAGAGGGGAACACTGAAGCTTTCTTT | NA | TRBV30 | NA | TRBJ1-1
CASSSRADEQYF | TGTGCCAGCAGCTCGCGGGCAGACGAGCAGTACTTC | NA | TRBV7-9 | NA | TRBJ2-7
CASSAMTGVAGELFF | TGCGCCAGCAGCGCTATGACAGGGGTGGCCGGGGAGCTGTTTTTT | NA | TRBV4-1 | TRBD1 | TRBJ2-2
CASSPGYHTEAFF | TGTGCCAGCAGCCCCGGATACCACACTGAAGCTTTCTTT | NA | TRBV7-3 | NA | TRBJ1-1
CASSQLASLGYEQYF | TGCGCCAGCAGCCAACTGGCCAGCTTAGGCTACGAGCAGTACTTC | NA | TRBV4-1 | NA | TRBJ2-7
CASSWEGLEDYGYTF | TGTGCCAGCAGTTGGGAGGGATTGGAGGACTATGGCTACACCTTC | NA | TRBV28 | NA | TRBJ1-2
CASSPVGEGQPQHF | TGTGCCAGCAGCCCCGTGGGGGAAGGACAGCCCCAGCATTTT | NA | TRBV28 | NA | TRBJ1-5
CASSPGNIQYF | TGTGCCAGCAGTCCCGGAAACATTCAGTACTTC | NA | TRBV28 | NA | TRBJ2-4
CASSEDSRETQYF | TGTGCCAGCAGTGAAGATAGTAGGGAGACCCAGTACTTC | NA | TRBV2 | NA | TRBJ2-5
CAISDGGTGRYEQYF | TGTGCCATCAGTGACGGGGGGACAGGGAGGTACGAGCAGTACTTC | NA | TRBV10-3 | TRBD1 | TRBJ2-7
CASSQVFGSNQPQHF | TGCGCCAGCAGCCAAGTGTTTGGCTCCAATCAGCCCCAGCATTTT | NA | TRBV4-3 | NA | TRBJ1-5
CASSQFEFQETQYF | TGCGCCAGCAGCCAATTTGAGTTCCAAGAGACCCAGTACTTC | NA | TRBV4-1 | NA | TRBJ2-5
CASSHLLSGTSGTGELFF | TGCGCCAGCAGCCATCTCTTATCCGGGACTAGCGGCACCGGGGAGCTGTTTTTT | once | TRBV4-1 | TRBD2 | TRBJ2-2
CASSSGDSRGGEQYF | TGTGCCAGCAGCTCAGGGGACTCGCGGGGTGGCGAGCAGTACTTC | NA | TRBV13 | NA | TRBJ2-7
CASSTPESGNPTDTQYF | TGTGCCAGTAGTACCCCGGAGAGCGGCAACCCCACAGATACGCAGTATTTT | once | TRBV19 | NA | TRBJ2-3